One sample yielded the 22 T cell receptor beta chains listed below, sequenced in a study of blood T cell repertoires in COVID-19. Profiled with immunoSEQ multiplex PCR; TCRdb holds only in-frame clones, not every one. The sample carries roughly 69,000 clones, around 84% recorded once. Material: peripheral blood. The receptors were sampled from a human donor in a cohort sampled during active COVID-19.

V and J are TRBV5-1 and TRBJ2-1, with 9 bases identical to TRBD1. The CDR3 runs 12 residues. Trimming cost V 5 bases and J 9 bases; bases outside gene matches: 3. Germline CDR1 reads SGHRS; CDR2 reads YFSETQ. Here the CDR3 reads CASRQQGAEQFF. The CDR3 DNA follows: TGCGCCAGCAGACAACAGGGGGCTGAGCAGTTCTTC.

The chain couples TRBV4-3 to TRBJ2-7, with D perhaps matching TRBD1 (5 bases). V shed 4 bases and J shed 3 bases, with 16 bases lying between them. The CDR3 sequence is 15 residues long. Per the germline V gene, CDR1 is LGHNA and CDR2 is YSLEER. The CDR3 spells CASSPRAGSGYEQYF. Written as DNA, the CDR3 is TGCGCCAGCAGCCCACGGGCAGGGTCCGGCTACGAGCAGTACTTC.

This CDR3 is CASSLNYGTGELFF. Written as DNA, the CDR3 is TGTGCCAGCAGCTTAAACTATGGGACCGGGGAGCTGTTTTTT. J is TRBJ2-2 and V is TRBV11-3; unclear D gene. The CDR3 loop spans 14 amino acids. V gave up 2 bases and J gave up 5 bases, with 9 bases separating them. Looked up from germline, CDR1 is SGHNT and CDR2 is YENEEA. The whole variable domain, filled in from reference TRBV11-3 and TRBJ2-2, reads EAGVVQSPRYKIIEKKQPVAFWCNPISGHNTLYWYLQNLGQGPELLIRYENEEAVDDSQLPKDRFSAERLKGVDSTLKIQPAELGDSAVYLCASSLNYGTGELFFGEGSRLTVL.

The chain couples TRBV28 to TRBJ1-1, with D tentatively TRBD1 (5 bases). V shed 6 bases and J shed 3 bases, with 14 bases lying between them. Germline lookup yields CDR1 MDHEN and CDR2 SYDVKM. The CDR3 extends over 14 amino acids. DNA of the CDR3: TGTGCCAGCAGGTTGGGTCGGGGGGACACTGAAGCTTTCTTT. This codes for CASRLGRGDTEAFF.

This sequence joins TRBV4-3 and TRBJ2-6, with a weak D call TRBD1 (5 bases). V dropped 0 bases and J dropped 0 bases, with 6 bases sitting between them. CDR3 length: 16 residues. The germline V gene encodes CDR1 LGHNA and CDR2 YSLEER. CDR3 DNA sequence: TGCGCCAGCAGCCAAGAGCAGGGCTCTGGGGCCAACGTCCTGACTTTC. Translation: CASSQEQGSGANVLTF.

This clone came up once. CDR3 DNA sequence: TGTGCCAGCAGTTACCGGGAAAGCTATGGCTACACCTTC. This gives the protein CASSYRESYGYTF. V is TRBV6-2 or TRBV6-3 and J is TRBJ1-2; D gene ambiguous. The CDR3 sequence is 13 residues long. Looked up from germline, CDR1 is MNHEY and CDR2 is SVGEGT. V lost 2 bases and J 4 bases, leaving 8 bases between the germline ends.

This chain joins TRBV24-1 and TRBJ2-1, with D perhaps TRBD2 (6 bases). This CDR3 contains 13 residues. Germline V gene sequence: CDR1 KGHDR, CDR2 SFDVKD. V was pared by 4 bases and J by 4 bases, with 7 bases between. In nucleotides, the CDR3 is TGTGCCACCAGTGAGGGACTTTACAATGAGCAGTTCTTC. It is translated as CATSEGLYNEQFF.

The chain has TRBV7-9 and TRBJ2-2; TRBD2 agrees at 9 bases. J was trimmed by 0 bases and V by 4 bases; bases with no gene match: 6. The germline gives CDR1 SEHNR, CDR2 FQNEAQ (reference sequence). CDR3 length equals 17 residues. The CDR3 coding sequence is TGTGCCAGCAGCTCCCTATTAGCGGGGGCGAACACCGGGGAGCTGTTTTTT. Amino acids: CASSSLLAGANTGELFF.

This chain links TRBV7-2 with TRBJ2-7, with 8 bases lining up with TRBD2. The CDR3 contains 15 residues. Germline V gene sequence: CDR1 SGHTA, CDR2 FQGNSA. V shed 3 bases and J 2 bases; nucleotides not matched to a gene: 6. In DNA, the CDR3 is TGTGCCAGCAGCTTCATAGCGGGATCTACCTACGAGCAGTACTTC. Translating it yields CASSFIAGSTYEQYF.

V is TRBV9 and J is TRBJ1-4; the D is unclear. The CDR3 totals 15 residues. Germline CDR1 is SGDLS and CDR2 is YYNGEE. Trimming removed 4 bases from V and 4 bases from J, with 14 bases in between. Written as DNA, the CDR3 is TGTGCCAGCAGCTTCACCGGGGAGGATAATGAAAAACTGTTTTTT. This sequence encodes CASSFTGEDNEKLFF. Based on the CDR3 plus reference TRBV9 and TRBJ1-4, the full variable domain is DSGVTQTPKHLITATGQRVTLRCSPRSGDLSVYWYQQSLDQGLQFLIQYYNGEERAKGNILERFSAQQFPDLHSELNLSSLELGDSALYFCASSFTGEDNEKLFFGSGTQLSVL.

This rearrangement joins TRBV3-1 (or the pseudogene TRBV3-2) to TRBJ2-1; 11 bases are a match to TRBD2. Looked up from germline, CDR1 is LGHDT and CDR2 is YNNKEL (reference sequence). The CDR3 length is 15 residues. Trimming cost V 6 bases and J 8 bases; bases outside gene matches: 9. The CDR3 DNA sequence: TGTGCCAGCAGACGTAGCGGGGGGGATCAGCATGAGCAGTTCTTC. Translation gives CASRRSGGDQHEQFF.

J is TRBJ2-1 and V is TRBV28; D possibly corresponds to TRBD2 (6 bases). Germline lookup yields CDR1 MDHEN and CDR2 SYDVKM. The CDR3 extends over 17 amino acids. V gave up 7 bases and J gave up 1 base, with 20 bases separating them. CDR3 nucleotides: TGTGCCAGCAAGGAGGGCCTAGGGTTCAGGTCCTACAATGAGCAGTTCTTC. Translation: CASKEGLGFRSYNEQFF.

This chain connects TRBV24-1 to TRBJ1-5; a possible D gene is TRBD1 (5 bases). The germline V and J ends were trimmed by 12 bases and 0 bases, with 14 bases remaining between them. This CDR3 has 14 amino acids. CDR1 and CDR2 from the germline V gene are KGHDR and SFDVKD. The CDR3 protein is CAGGSWNSNQPQHF. Written as DNA, the CDR3 is TGTGCCGGGGGGTCGTGGAATAGCAATCAGCCCCAGCATTTT.

V gene TRBV5-4 combines with J gene TRBJ1-1; weak D call: TRBD1 (5 bases). Germline V gene data show CDR1 as SGHNT and CDR2 as YYREEE (reference sequence). Trimming took off 2 bases at V and 1 base at J, with 12 bases between the two ends. CDR3 length: 15 amino acids. The CDR3 region has the DNA TGTGCCAGCAGCTTAGCGGGGCCGGGGAACACTGAAGCTTTCTTT. Amino acid sequence: CASSLAGPGNTEAFF.

The V gene is TRBV28, the J gene TRBJ1-1, with TRBD1 matching 7 bases. The CDR3 has 14 amino acids. CDR1 and CDR2 from the germline V gene are MDHEN and SYDVKM. After removal of 8 bases from V and 0 bases from J, the junction contained 6 bases not matched to a gene. CDR3 DNA: TGTGCCAGCTCGATCAGGGGGGTGAACACTGAAGCTTTCTTT. Amino acids: CASSIRGVNTEAFF.

This clone has only one observation. The chain links TRBV12-3 or TRBV12-4 to TRBJ1-2; D perhaps matches TRBD1 (6 bases). CDR3 length: 11 residues. With 6 bases removed from V and 6 bases from J, the gap between germline ends came to 8 bases. The CDR3 nucleotides are TGTGCCAGCAGGGGGGACAATGGCTACACCTTC. It yields the protein CASRGDNGYTF.

This clone was counted once. The chain joins TRBV15 to TRBJ2-7; D is possibly TRBD2 (6 bases). The length of the CDR3 is 11 residues. Germline lookup yields CDR1 LNHNV and CDR2 YYDKDF (reference sequence). With 6 bases removed from V and 6 bases from J, the gap between germline ends came to 9 bases. The CDR3 region is CATSEGGEQYF. CDR3 coding DNA: TGTGCCACCAGTGAGGGAGGCGAGCAGTACTTC.

The CDR3 DNA reads as TGTGCCAGCTCACCCGGGACAGGGGATAATGAAAAACTGTTTTTT. As protein: CASSPGTGDNEKLFF. This chain links TRBV18 with TRBJ1-4; 10 bases are a match to TRBD1. The junction had 2 bases not matched to a gene; V was cut back by 3 bases and J by 4 bases. Germline CDR1 KGHSH, CDR2 LQKENI. The CDR3 is made up of 15 amino acids.

The chain is built from TRBV5-4 and TRBJ1-6; weak D call: TRBD1 (5 bases). The CDR3 length is 15 residues. The germline V gene has CDR1 SGHNT and CDR2 YYREEE (reference sequence). V lost 2 bases to trimming and J lost 7 bases, with 13 bases between them. In DNA form, the CDR3 reads TGTGCCAGCAGCTTTATAGGGGCGAACAATTCACCCCTCCACTTT. Translated, it gives CASSFIGANNSPLHF.

This chain uses TRBV24-1 with TRBJ1-2; 7 positions agree with TRBD1. The CDR3 spans 13 residues. Losses at the gene ends were 5 bases for V and 7 bases for J; bases not matched to a gene: 6. Germline V lookup: CDR1 KGHDR, CDR2 SFDVKD. The CDR3 DNA reads TGTGCCACCAGTGCCAGGGACAGTAGTGGCTACACCTTC. Translated, it gives CATSARDSSGYTF.

The V call is TRBV11-2, the J call TRBJ1-1, with D hard to call. CDR3 length: 12 amino acids. The V end was cut by 5 bases, the J end by 0 bases, with 4 bases between. Per the germline V gene, CDR1 is SGHAT and CDR2 is FQNNGV. The CDR3 protein is CASSGLNTEAFF. CDR3 coding DNA: TGTGCCAGCAGCGGGCTGAACACTGAAGCTTTCTTT.

The rearrangement joins TRBV9 to TRBJ2-3; possibly TRBD2 for D (6 bases). The CDR3 is made up of 14 amino acids. Germline CDR1 is SGDLS and CDR2 is YYNGEE. Trimming took off 4 bases at V and 10 bases at J, with 19 bases between the two ends. The CDR3 protein is CASSPRGGIYAQYF. The CDR3 DNA is TGTGCCAGCAGCCCACGTGGGGGGATATATGCGCAGTATTTT.